This T cell receptor beta chain was documented in a study of T cells in localized non-small cell lung cancer (TCRdb year 2020). Context from the whole study: T cell repertoires of 200 to 250 early-stage NSCLC patients were analyzed, with tumors being compared against uninvolved tumor-adjacent lungs. The cohort comprised approximately 240 treatment-naïve NSCLC patients with resected, localized lung tumors. NSCLC patients had a mean age of around 66 years, and 129 were male and about 110 female.

From the cysteine through the phenylalanine, the CDR3 covers 13 amino acids. Only the CDR3 portion is preserved as DNA: 39 bases, with reading frame beginning at the first base. Sequences KGHSH (CDR1) and LQKENI (CDR2) are obtained from the germline V gene. The trim is 6 bases for V and 5 bases for J, with a gap of 12 bases between the germline ends. The research as a whole found: Because multi-region tumor sequencing was not performed, intratumor heterogeneity could not be ruled out. A median of around 57 of the top 100 tumor clones turned up in the paired uninvolved adjacent lung, and some 27 of those clones also ranked among the top 100 of that same adjacent lung. Higher T cell density in blood was associated with longer overall survival, whereas higher clonality in adjacent lung was associated with shorter survival. Uninvolved tumor-adjacent lung showed the highest T cell clonality, higher than tumor, which suggests more focused antigenic responses in the uninvolved tumor-adjacent lung. Because the study design was exploratory, TCR variables were selected using unadjusted p-values without false-discovery rate correction.

A note on this clone: This receptor's antigen is unknown. One base away there is no much larger clone; base qualities are not given.

TCR beta CDR3 regions were sequenced from DNA using the immunoSEQ Assay. Per the original workflow: T cell density was computed as TCR beta template counts normalized to usable DNA estimated by amplifying housekeeping genes. The preseqR package was used to estimate richness by extrapolating to 400,000 templates for PBMC samples and to 120,000 templates for tissue samples. Clonality was defined as one minus Pielou's evenness. Tissue-enriched TCRs were identified through differential abundance testing performed on productive amino-acid clonotypes, with a minimum total count of 5 and an alpha of 0.1. The Jaccard Index and the Morisita Overlap Index were used to measure repertoire overlap between compartments. GLIPH grouped TCR beta CDR3s together with public tetramer-defined viral CDR3s, and a viral motif had to include at least three viral sequences and show V-gene enrichment. Not all clones reach the TCRdb copy of this immuneACCESS table, which keeps in-frame sequences only. Checked studies attribute under half of the gap to unresolved V genes and leave the rest unexplained. V and J calls and clone size are those listed in that table; D and trimming were worked out from the DNA. The sample contains around 3,100 clones, around 28% of them found a single time. Of the sample, about 16% falls within the top ten clones.

At diagnosis, tumor, uninvolved tumor-adjacent lung and peripheral blood were collected and then preserved as a mix of FFPE and fresh-frozen material. The sequenced sample was lung tumor tissue, obtained before any cancer treatment. This chain joins TRBV18 to TRBJ2-3; a confident D gene designation cannot be given. The TCR sequence derives from a female donor over 55 with stage I lung adenocarcinoma. The DNA sequence is TGTGCCAGCTCGTCCCAGACCAAAGATACGCAGTATTTT. The translation is CASSSQTKDTQYF.